This T cell receptor beta chain was sequenced during a study of cytomegalovirus exposure and HLA in healthy donors. The study's findings and limits: Among donors in an Asian-associated ancestry cluster, a later analysis reportedly found fewer N-insertions than the roughly 700-donor mean.

With respect to this clone: Its antigen is still unknown.

The V gene's germline CDR1 is MNHNS and CDR2 SASEGT. The CDR3 has 13 amino acids. Trimming cost V 5 bases and J 5 bases, with 12 bases left between them. The PCR had 60 Vbeta and 13 Jbeta primers. TCRdb keeps only in-frame clones here, not all; method: immunoSEQ multiplex PCR. The sample has fewer than 200,000 clones; roughly 74% are singletons. This receptor was identified in a male donor in good health and CMV-seronegative. The chain employs TRBV6-1 and TRBJ1-2, with D uncertain. Sequenced input: PBMCs. The CDR3 DNA is TGTGCCAGCAGTCAGAGGTTGGGTTATGGCTACACCTTC. This encodes CASSQRLGYGYTF.